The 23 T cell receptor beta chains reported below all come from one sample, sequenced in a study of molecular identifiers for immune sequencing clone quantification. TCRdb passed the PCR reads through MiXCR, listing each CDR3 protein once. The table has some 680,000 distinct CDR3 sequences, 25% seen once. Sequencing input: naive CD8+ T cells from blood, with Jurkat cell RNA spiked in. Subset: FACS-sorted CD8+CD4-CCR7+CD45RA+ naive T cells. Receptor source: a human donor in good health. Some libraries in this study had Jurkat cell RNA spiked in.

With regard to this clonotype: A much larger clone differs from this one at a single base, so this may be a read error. The CDR3 region is CASSYGTGNEASF. DNA for the CDR3: TGTGCCAGCAGTTACGGGACAGGCAATGAAGCTTCCTTT. This chain links TRBV6-2 or TRBV6-3 with TRBJ1-1; 8 nucleotides agree with TRBD1. The CDR3 has 13 residues. Germline lookup yields CDR1 MNHEY and CDR2 SVGEGT.

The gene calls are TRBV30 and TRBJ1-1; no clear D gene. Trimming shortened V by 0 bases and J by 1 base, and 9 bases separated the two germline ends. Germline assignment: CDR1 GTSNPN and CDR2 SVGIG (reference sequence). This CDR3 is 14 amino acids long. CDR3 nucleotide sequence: TGTGCCTGGAGTGTAGGGCAGCAGAACACTGAAGCTTTCTTT. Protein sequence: CAWSVGQQNTEAFF.

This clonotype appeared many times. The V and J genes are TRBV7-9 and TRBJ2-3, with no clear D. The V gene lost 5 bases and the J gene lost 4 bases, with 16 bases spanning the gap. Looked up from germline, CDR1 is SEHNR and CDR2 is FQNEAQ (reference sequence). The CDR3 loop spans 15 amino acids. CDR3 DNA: TGTGCCAGCAGCCCCCAAGGTCCAGGTTCAGATACGCAGTATTTT. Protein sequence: CASSPQGPGSDTQYF.

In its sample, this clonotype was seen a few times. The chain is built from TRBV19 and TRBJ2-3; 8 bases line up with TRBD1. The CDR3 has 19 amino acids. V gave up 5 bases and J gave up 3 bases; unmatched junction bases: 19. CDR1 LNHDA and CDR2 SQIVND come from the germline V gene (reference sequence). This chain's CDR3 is CASSVGFAGGSYRTDTQYF. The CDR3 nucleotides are TGTGCCAGTAGTGTGGGTTTTGCAGGGGGCAGTTACCGGACAGATACGCAGTATTTT. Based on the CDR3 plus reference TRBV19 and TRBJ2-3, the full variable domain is DGGITQSPKYLFRKEGQNVTLSCEQNLNHDAMYWYRQDPGQGLRLIYYSQIVNDFQKGDIAEGYSVSREKKESFPLTVTSAQKNPTAFYLCASSVGFAGGSYRTDTQYFGPGTRLTVL.

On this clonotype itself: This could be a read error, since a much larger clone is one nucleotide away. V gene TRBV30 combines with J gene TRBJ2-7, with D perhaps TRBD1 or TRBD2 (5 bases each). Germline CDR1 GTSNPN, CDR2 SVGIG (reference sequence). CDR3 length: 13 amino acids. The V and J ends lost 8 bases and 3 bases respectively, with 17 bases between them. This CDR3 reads CAVDTGTGYEQYF. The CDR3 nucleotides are TGTGCCGTGGACACGGGGACCGGCTACGAGCAGTACTTC.

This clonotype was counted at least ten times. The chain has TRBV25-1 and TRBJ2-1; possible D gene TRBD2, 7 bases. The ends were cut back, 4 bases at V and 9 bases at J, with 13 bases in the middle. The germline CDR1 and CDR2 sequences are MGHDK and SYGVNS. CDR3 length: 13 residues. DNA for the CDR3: TGTGCCAGCAGTGTAGGGGGGGCAGGTGAGCAGTTCTTC. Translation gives CASSVGGAGEQFF.

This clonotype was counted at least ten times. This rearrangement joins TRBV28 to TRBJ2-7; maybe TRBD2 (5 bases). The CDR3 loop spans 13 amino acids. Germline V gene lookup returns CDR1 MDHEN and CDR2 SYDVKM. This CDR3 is CAAAEVGPYEQYF. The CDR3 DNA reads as TGTGCAGCGGCGGAGGTGGGCCCCTACGAGCAGTACTTC.

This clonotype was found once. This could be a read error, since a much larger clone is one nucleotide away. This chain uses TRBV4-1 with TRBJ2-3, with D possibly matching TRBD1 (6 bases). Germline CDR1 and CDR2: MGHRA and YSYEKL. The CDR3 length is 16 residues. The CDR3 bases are TGCGCCCGCAGCCAGTACTCGGCAGGGGTTGTAGATACGCAGTATTTT. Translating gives CARSQYSAGVVDTQYF.

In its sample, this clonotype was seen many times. The CDR3, as DNA: TGTGCCACCAGATCGGCGCCAGATACGCAGTATTTT. It yields the protein CATRSAPDTQYF. The chain joins TRBV7-9 to TRBJ2-3; D is unclear. The CDR3 is 12 residues long. Between the trimmed V and J ends, which lost 10 bases and 4 bases, there was a span of 12 bases. Germline lookup yields CDR1 SEHNR and CDR2 FQNEAQ (reference sequence).

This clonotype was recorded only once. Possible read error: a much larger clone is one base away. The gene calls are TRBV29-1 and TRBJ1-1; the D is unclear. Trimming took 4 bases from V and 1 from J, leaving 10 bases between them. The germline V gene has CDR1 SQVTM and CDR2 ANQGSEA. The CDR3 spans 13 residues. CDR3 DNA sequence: TGCAGCGTTGCACGGCAGCAGAACACTGAAGCTTTCTTT. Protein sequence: CSVARQQNTEAFF.

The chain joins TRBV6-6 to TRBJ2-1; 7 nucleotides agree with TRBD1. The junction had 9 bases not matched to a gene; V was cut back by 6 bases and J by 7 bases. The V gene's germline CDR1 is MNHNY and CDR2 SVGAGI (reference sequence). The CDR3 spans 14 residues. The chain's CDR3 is CASSPDRFFNEQFF. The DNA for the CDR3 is TGTGCCAGCAGCCCGGACAGGTTTTTTAATGAGCAGTTCTTC.

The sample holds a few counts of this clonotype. Written as DNA, the CDR3 is TGTGCCAGCAGTTTAAGTTCTCGGAGAAGCGATGAAAAACTGTTTTTT. Encoded protein: CASSLSSRRSDEKLFF. The chain couples TRBV28 to TRBJ1-4, with D hard to call. Germline V gene lookup returns CDR1 MDHEN and CDR2 SYDVKM. The V end was cut by 2 bases, the J end by 6 bases, with 16 bases between. The CDR3 is made up of 16 amino acids.

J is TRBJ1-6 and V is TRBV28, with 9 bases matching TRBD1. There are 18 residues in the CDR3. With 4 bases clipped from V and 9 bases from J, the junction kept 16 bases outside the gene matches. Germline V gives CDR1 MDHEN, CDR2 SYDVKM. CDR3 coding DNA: TGTGCCAGCAGTTCCGGGACAGGGAAAAGGAGTGTCCCTTCACCCCTCCACTTT. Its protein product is CASSSGTGKRSVPSPLHF.

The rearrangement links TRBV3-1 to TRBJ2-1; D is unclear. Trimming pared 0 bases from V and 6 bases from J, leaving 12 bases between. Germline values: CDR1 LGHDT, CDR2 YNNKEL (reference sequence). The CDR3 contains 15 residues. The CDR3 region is CASSQEQTPSNEQFF. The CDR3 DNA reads TGTGCCAGCAGCCAAGAGCAGACCCCGTCCAATGAGCAGTTCTTC.

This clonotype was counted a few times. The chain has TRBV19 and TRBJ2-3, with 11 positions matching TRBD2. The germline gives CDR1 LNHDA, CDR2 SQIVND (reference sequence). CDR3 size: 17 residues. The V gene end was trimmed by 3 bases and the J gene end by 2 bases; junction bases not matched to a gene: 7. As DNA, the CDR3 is TGTGCCAGTAGTATGATCTTACTAGCGGGGGACACAGATACGCAGTATTTT. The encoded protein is CASSMILLAGDTDTQYF.

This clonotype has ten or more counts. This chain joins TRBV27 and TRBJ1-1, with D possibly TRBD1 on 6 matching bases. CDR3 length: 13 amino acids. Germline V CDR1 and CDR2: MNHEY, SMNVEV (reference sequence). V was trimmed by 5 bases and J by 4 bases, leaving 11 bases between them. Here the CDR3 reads CASSPTGPTEAFF. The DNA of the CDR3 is TGTGCCAGCAGTCCGACAGGCCCCACTGAAGCTTTCTTT.

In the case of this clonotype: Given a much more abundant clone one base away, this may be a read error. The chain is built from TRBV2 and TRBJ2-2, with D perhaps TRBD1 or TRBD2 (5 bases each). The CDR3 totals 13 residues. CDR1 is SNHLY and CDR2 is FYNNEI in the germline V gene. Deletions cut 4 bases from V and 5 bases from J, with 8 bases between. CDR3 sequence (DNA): TGTGCCAGCAGTGCATGGGGGACCGGGGAGCTGTTTTTT. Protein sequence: CASSAWGTGELFF.

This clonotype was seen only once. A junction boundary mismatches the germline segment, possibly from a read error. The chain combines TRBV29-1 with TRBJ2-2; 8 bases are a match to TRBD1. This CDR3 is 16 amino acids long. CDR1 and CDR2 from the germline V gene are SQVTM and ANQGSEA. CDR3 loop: CSVEEGTGGSIGELVF. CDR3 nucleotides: TGCAGCGTTGAAGAAGGAACAGGGGGAAGTATAGGGGAGCTGGTTTTT.

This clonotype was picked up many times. CDR3 region: CASSWISGMYTDTQYF. The DNA for the CDR3 is TGTGCCAGCAGTTGGATCAGCGGGATGTACACAGATACGCAGTATTTT. V is TRBV6-2 or TRBV6-3 and J is TRBJ2-3, with 7 bases matching TRBD2. Germline CDR1 MNHEY, CDR2 SVGEGT. The trim removed 4 bases at V and 2 bases at J, leaving 9 bases unmatched. The CDR3 is 16 amino acids.

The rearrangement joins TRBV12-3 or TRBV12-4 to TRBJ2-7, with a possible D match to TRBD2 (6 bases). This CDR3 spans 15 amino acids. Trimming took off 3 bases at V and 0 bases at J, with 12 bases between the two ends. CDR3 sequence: CASSFSGEFSYEQYF. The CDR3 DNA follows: TGTGCCAGCAGTTTCTCGGGGGAATTCTCCTACGAGCAGTACTTC.

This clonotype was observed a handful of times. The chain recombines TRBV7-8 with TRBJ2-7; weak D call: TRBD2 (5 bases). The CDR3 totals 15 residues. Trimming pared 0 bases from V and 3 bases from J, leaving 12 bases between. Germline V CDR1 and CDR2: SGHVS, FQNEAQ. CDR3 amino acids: CASSLARVLHYEQYF. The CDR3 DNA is TGTGCCAGCAGCTTAGCGAGGGTGTTGCACTACGAGCAGTACTTC.

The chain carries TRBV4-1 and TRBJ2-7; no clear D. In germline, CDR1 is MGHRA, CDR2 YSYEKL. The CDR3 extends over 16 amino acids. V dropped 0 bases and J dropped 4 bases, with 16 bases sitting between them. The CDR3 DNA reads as TGCGCCAGCAGCCAAGATAGTTGGACGGAACAATACGAGCAGTACTTC. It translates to CASSQDSWTEQYEQYF.

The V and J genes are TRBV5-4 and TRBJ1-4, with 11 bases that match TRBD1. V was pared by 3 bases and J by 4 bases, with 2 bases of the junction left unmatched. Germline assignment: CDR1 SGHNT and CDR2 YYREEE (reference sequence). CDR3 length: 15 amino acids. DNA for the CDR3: TGTGCCAGCAGCTGGGACAGGGGGTTTAATGAAAAACTGTTTTTT. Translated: CASSWDRGFNEKLFF. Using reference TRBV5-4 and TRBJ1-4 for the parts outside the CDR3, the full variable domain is ETGVTQSPTHLIKTRGQQVTLRCSSQSGHNTVSWYQQALGQGPQFIFQYYREEENGRGNFPPRFSGLQFPNYSSELNVNALELDDSALYLCASSWDRGFNEKLFFGSGTQLSVL.